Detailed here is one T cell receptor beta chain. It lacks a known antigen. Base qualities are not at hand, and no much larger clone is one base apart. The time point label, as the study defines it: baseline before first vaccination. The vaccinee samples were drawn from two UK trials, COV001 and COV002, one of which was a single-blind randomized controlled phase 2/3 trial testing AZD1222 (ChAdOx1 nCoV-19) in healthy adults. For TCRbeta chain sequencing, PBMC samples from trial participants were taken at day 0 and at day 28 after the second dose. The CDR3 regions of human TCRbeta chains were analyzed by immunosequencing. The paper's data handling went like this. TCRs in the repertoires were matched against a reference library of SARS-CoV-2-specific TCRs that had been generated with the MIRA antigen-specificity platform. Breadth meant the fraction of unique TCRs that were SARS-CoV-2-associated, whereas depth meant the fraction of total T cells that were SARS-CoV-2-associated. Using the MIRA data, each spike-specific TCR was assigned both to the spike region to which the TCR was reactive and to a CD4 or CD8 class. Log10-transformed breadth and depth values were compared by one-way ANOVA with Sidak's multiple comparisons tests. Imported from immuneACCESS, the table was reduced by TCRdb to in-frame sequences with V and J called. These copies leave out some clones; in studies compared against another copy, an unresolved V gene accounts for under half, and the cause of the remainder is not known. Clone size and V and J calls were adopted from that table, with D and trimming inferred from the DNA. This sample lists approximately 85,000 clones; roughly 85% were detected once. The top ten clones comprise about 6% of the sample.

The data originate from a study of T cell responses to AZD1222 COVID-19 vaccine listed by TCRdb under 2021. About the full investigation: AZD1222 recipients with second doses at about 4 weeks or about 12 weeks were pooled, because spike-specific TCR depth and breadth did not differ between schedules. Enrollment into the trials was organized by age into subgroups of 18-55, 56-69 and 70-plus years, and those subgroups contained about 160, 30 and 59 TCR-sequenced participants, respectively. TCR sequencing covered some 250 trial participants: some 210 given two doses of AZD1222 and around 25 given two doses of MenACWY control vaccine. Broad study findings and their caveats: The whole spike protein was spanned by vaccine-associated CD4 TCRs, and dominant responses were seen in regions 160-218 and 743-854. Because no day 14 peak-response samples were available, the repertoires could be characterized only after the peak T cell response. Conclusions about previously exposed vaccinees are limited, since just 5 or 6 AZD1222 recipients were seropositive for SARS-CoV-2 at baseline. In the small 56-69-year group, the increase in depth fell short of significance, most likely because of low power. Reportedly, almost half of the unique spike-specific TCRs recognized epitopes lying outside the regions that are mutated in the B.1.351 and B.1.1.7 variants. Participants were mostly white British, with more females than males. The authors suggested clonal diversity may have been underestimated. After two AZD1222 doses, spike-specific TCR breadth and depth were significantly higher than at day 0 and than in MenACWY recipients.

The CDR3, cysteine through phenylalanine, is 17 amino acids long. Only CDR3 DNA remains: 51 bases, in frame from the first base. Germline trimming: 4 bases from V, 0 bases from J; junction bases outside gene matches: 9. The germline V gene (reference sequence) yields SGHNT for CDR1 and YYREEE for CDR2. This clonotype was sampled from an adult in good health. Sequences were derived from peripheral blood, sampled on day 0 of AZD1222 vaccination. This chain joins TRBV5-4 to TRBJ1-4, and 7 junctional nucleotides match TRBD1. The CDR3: CASSLGPTGATNEKLFF. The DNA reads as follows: TGTGCCAGCAGCCTAGGACCCACAGGGGCAACTAATGAAAAACTGTTTTTT.